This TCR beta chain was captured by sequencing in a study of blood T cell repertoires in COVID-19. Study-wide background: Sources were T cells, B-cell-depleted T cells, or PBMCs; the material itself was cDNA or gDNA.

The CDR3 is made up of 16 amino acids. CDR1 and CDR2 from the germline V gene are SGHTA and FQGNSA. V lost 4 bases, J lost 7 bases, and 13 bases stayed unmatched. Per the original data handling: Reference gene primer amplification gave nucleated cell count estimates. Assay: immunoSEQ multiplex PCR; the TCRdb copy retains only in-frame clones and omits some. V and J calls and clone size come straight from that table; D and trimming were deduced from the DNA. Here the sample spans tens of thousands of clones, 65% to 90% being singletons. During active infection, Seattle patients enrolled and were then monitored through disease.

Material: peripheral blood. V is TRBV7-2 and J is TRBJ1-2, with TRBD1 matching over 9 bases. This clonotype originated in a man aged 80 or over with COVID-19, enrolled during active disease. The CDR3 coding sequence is TGTGCCAGCAGCTCGACCTTTACAGGGGGCGAAGGTGGCTACACCTTC. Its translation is CASSSTFTGGEGGYTF.